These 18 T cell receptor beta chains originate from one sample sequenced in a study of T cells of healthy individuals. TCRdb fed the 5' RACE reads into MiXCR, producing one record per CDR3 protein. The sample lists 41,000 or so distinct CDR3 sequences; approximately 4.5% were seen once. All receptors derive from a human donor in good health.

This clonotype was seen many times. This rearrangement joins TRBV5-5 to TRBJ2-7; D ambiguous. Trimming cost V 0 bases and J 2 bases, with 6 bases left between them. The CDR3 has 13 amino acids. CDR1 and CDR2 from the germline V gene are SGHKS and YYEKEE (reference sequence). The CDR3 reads CASSLEVTYEQYF. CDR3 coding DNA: TGTGCCAGCAGCTTGGAGGTAACCTACGAGCAGTACTTC.

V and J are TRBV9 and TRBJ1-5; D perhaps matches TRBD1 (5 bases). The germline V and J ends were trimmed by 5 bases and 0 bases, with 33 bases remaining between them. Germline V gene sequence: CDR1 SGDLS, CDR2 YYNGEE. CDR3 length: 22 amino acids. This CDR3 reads CASSGVLPRQLGDEDSNQPQHF. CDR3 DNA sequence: TGTGCCAGCAGTGGAGTACTACCCCGACAGCTCGGCGATGAGGATAGCAATCAGCCCCAGCATTTT.

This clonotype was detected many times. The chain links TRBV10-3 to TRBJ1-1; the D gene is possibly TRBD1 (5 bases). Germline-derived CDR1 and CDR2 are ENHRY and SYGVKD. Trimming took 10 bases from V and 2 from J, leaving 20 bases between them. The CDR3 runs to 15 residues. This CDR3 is CATRSGQGPNTEAFF. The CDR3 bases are TGTGCCACTAGGAGCGGCCAGGGCCCAAACACTGAAGCTTTCTTT.

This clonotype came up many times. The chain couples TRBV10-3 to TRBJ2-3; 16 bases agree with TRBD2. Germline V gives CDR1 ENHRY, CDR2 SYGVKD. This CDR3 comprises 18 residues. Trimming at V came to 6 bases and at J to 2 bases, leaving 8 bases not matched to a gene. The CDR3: CAIRAPGLAGGPTDTQYF. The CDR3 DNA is TGTGCCATCAGAGCCCCGGGACTAGCGGGGGGGCCCACAGATACGCAGTATTTT.

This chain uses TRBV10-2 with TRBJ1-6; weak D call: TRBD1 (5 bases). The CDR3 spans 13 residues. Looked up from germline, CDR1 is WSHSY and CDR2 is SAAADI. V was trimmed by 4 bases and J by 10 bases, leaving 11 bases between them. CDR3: CASSVQGASPLHF. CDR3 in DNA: TGCGCCAGCAGTGTCCAGGGCGCATCACCCCTCCACTTT.

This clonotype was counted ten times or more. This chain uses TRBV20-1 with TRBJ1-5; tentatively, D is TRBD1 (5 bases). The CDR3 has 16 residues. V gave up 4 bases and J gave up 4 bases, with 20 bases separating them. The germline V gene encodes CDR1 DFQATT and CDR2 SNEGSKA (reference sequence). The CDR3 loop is CSAISWEGTKNQPQHF. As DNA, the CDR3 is TGCAGTGCTATCTCATGGGAGGGGACTAAAAATCAGCCCCAGCATTTT.

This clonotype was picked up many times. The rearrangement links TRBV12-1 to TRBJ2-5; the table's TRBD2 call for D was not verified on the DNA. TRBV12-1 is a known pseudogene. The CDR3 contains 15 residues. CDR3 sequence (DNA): TGTGCCAGCAGAACCGGACTAGCGGGATTCTGGGCCCAGTACTTC. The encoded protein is CASRTGLAGFWAQYF.

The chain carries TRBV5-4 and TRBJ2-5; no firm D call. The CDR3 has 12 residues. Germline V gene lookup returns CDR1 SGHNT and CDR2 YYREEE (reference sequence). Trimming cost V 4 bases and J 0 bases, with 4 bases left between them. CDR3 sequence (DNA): TGTGCCAGCAGCCCGAACCAAGAGACCCAGTACTTC. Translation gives CASSPNQETQYF.

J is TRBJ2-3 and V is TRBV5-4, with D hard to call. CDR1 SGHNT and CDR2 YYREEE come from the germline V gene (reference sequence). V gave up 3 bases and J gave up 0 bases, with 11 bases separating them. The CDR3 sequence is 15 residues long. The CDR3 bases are TGTGCCAGCAGCTCCTCGACTCGTAGCACAGATACGCAGTATTTT. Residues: CASSSSTRSTDTQYF.

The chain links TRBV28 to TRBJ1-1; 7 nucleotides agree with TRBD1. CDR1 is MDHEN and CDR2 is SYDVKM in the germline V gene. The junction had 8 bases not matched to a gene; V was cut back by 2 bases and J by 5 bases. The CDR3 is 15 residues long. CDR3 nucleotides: TGTGCCAGCAGTTTACCACAGGGGATAAGTACTGAAGCTTTCTTT. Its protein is CASSLPQGISTEAFF. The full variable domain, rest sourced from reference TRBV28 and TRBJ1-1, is DVKVTQSSRYLVKRTGEKVFLECVQDMDHENMFWYRQDPGLGLRLIYFSYDVKMKEKGDIPEGYSVSREKKERFSLILESASTNQTSMYLCASSLPQGISTEAFFGQGTRLTVV.

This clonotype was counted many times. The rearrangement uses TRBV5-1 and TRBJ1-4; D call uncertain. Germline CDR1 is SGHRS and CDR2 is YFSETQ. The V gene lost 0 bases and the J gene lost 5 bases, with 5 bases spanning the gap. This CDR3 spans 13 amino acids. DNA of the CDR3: TGCGCCAGCAGCTTGGGAGGGAATGAAAAACTGTTTTTT. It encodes CASSLGGNEKLFF. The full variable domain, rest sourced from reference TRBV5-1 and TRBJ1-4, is KAGVTQTPRYLIKTRGQQVTLSCSPISGHRSVSWYQQTPGQGLQFLFEYFSETQRNKGNFPGRFSGRQFSNSRSEMNVSTLELGDSALYLCASSLGGNEKLFFGSGTQLSVL.

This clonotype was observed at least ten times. Written as DNA, the CDR3 is TGTGCCAGCTCACCGATCAGGGAGGTCAATCAGCCCCAGCATTTT. It translates to CASSPIREVNQPQHF. The chain is built from TRBV18 and TRBJ1-5, with D possibly being TRBD1 (5 bases). The CDR3 has 15 amino acids. V lost 3 bases and J 3 bases, leaving 12 bases between the germline ends. From germline, CDR1 is KGHSH and CDR2 LQKENI.

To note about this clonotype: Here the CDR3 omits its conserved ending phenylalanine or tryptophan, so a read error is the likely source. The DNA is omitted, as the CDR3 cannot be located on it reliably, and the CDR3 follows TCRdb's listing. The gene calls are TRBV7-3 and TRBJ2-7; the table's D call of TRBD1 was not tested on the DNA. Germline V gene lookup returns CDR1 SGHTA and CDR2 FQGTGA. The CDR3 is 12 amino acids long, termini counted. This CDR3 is CASRQPPRSSYS.

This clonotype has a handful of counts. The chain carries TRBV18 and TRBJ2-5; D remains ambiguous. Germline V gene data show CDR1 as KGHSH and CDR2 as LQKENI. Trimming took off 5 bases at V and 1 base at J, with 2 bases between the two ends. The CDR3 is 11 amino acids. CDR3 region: CASSAQETQYF. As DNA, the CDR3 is TGTGCCAGCTCAGCCCAAGAGACCCAGTACTTC.

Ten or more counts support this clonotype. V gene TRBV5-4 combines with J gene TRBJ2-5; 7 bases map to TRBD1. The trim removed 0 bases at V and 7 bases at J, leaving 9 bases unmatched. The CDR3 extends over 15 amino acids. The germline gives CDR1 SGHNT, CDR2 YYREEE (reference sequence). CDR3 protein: CASSLARQGMRTQYF. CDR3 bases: TGTGCCAGCAGCTTGGCACGACAGGGAATGAGGACCCAGTACTTC. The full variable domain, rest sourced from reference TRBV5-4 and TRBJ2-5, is ETGVTQSPTHLIKTRGQQVTLRCSSQSGHNTVSWYQQALGQGPQFIFQYYREEENGRGNFPPRFSGLQFPNYSSELNVNALELDDSALYLCASSLARQGMRTQYFGPGTRLLVL.

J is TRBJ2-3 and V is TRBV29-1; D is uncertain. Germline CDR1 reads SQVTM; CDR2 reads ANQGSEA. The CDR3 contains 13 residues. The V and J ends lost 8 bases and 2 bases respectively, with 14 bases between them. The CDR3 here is CSTTGLLTDTQYF. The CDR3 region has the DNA TGCAGCACTACCGGCCTACTCACAGATACGCAGTATTTT.

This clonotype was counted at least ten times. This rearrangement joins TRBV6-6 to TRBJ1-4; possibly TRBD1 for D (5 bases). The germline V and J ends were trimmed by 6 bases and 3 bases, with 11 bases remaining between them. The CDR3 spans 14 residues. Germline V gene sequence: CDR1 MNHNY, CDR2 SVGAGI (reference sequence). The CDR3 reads CASSSGTSNEKLFF. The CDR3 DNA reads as TGTGCCAGCAGCTCCGGGACCTCTAATGAAAAACTGTTTTTT.

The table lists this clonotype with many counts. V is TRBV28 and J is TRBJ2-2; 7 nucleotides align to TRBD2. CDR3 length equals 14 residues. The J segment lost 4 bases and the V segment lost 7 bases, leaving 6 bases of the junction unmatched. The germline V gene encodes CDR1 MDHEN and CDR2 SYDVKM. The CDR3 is CASIDGGVTGELFF. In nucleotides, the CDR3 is TGTGCCAGCATAGATGGGGGGGTCACCGGGGAGCTGTTTTTT.